This T cell receptor beta chain derives from a study of blood T cell repertoires in COVID-19. This clone was seen only once. The V and J ends lost 2 bases and 9 bases, in that order; junction bases with no gene match: 5. This CDR3 region has 13 residues. The germline gives CDR1 GTSNPN, CDR2 SVGIG (reference sequence). Study processing details: Using reference gene primer amplification, nucleated cell counts were estimated. Sequencing was performed with immunoSEQ multiplex PCR; in TCRdb, only in-frame clones are kept and a portion is missing. V, J and clone size reflect that table, while D and trimming were determined from the DNA. Here the sample spans approximately 170,000 clones, approximately 87% being singletons. Participants, about 18 to 89 years old, spanned fewer than 30 US areas. Recovered participants had two consecutive negative NP/OP PCR tests, healthcare professional clearance, or symptom resolution.

This chain uses TRBV30 with TRBJ1-5; TRBD1 matches at 9 bases. The TCR was taken from a woman aged 45-65 years who had recovered from COVID-19. Material for sequencing was PBMCs or T cells enriched from blood (not recorded which). The DNA of the CDR3 is TGTGCCTGGAGTACGACAGGGGGTGGGCCCCAGCATTTT. It encodes CAWSTTGGGPQHF.